This TCR beta chain was observed in a study of cytomegalovirus exposure and HLA in healthy donors. The PCR made use of 60 Vbeta and 13 Jbeta primers. The protocol was immunoSEQ multiplex PCR, while the TCRdb copy is restricted to in-frame clones and leaves out a portion. The table lists about 210,000 clones, about 80% of them singletons. The specimen sequenced was PBMCs. This receptor was identified in a male donor in good health and CMV-seronegative.

In DNA form, the CDR3 reads TGCAGCGTTTCAGCGGGGGTTATGTACGAGCAGTACTTC. It is translated as CSVSAGVMYEQYF. This sequence joins TRBV29-1 and TRBJ2-7, with 8 bases matching TRBD2. V was pared by 5 bases and J by 4 bases, with 7 bases of the junction left unmatched. The CDR3 runs 13 residues. From germline, CDR1 is SQVTM and CDR2 ANQGSEA.